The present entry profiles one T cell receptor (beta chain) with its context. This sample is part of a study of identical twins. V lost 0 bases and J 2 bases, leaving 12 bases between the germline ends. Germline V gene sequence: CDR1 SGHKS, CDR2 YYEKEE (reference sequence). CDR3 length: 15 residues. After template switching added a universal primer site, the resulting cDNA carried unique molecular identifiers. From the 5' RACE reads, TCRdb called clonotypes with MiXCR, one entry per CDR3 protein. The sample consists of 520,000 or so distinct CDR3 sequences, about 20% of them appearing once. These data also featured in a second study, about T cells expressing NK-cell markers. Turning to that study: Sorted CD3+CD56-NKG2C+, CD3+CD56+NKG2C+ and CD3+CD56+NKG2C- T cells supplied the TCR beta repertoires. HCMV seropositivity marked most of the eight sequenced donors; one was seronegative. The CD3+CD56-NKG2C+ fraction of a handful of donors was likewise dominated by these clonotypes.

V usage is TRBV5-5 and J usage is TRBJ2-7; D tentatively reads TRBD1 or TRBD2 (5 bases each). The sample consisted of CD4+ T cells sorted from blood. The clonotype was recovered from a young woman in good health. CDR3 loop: CASSLAPGRAYEQYF. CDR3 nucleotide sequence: TGTGCCAGCAGCTTGGCGCCGGGACGGGCCTACGAGCAGTACTTC.